One T cell receptor beta chain is described in this entry. Its antigen is unknown. The data were taken from a study of high-grade serous ovarian cancer treatment subgroups. Findings and limits, study-wide: Repertoire similarity ranged roughly 0.095 to 0.79 between tumors of one patient.

Tumor samples were obtained before definitive surgery or chemotherapy. Germline-derived CDR1 and CDR2 are SGDLS and YYNGEE. Trimming removed 0 bases at V and 2 bases at J, with 6 bases between. CDR3 length: 14 amino acids. Some clones are missing from TCRdb's copy, which holds only in-frame ones; the method was immunoSEQ multiplex PCR. The sample contains 4,500 to 5,000 clones, almost 70% of which appear only once. The clonotype was recovered from a human donor with high-grade serous ovarian cancer. Sequencing used tumor tissue. The chain recombines TRBV9 with TRBJ1-5; no reliable D call. The CDR3 DNA follows: TGTGCCAGCAGCGTAGATCTTGGCAATCAGCCCCAGCATTTT. Translated, it gives CASSVDLGNQPQHF.